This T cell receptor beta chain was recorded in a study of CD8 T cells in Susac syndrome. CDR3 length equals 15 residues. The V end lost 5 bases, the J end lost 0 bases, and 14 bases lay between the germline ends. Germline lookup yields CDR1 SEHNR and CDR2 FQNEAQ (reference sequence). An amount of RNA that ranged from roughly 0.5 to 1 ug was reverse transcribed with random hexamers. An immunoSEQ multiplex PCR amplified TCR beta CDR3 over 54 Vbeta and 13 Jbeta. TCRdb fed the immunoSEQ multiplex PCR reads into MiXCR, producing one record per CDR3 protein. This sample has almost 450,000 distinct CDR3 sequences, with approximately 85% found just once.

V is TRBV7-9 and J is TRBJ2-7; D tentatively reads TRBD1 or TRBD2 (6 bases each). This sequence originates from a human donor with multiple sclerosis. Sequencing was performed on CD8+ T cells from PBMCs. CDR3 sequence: CASSRGPTSSYEQYF. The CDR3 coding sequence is TGTGCCAGCAGCCGGGGGCCTACTAGCTCCTACGAGCAGTACTTC.